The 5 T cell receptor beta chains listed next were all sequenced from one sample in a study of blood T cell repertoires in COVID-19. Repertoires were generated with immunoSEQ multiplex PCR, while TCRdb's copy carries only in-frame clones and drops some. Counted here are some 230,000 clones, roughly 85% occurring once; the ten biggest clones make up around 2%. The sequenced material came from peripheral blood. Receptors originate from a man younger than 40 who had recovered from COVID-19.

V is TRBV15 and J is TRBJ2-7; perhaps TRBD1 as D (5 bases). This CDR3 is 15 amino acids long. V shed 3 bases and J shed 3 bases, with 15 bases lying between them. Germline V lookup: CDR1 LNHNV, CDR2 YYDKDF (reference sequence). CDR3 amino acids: CATSRDDSGLYEQYF. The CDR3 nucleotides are TGTGCCACCAGCAGGGACGACAGTGGGCTCTACGAGCAGTACTTC.

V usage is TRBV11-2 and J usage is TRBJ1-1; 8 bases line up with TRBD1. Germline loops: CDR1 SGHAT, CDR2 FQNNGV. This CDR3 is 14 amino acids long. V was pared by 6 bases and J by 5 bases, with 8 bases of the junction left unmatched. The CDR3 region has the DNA TGTGCCAGCAGGGCCCTAACAGGGGGGACTGAAGCTTTCTTT. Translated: CASRALTGGTEAFF.

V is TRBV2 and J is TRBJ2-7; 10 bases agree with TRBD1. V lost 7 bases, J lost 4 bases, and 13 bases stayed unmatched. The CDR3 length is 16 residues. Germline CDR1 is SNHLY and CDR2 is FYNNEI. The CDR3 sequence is CASTNLRDRGFYEQYF. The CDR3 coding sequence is TGTGCCAGCACTAATCTCCGGGACAGGGGATTTTACGAGCAGTACTTC.

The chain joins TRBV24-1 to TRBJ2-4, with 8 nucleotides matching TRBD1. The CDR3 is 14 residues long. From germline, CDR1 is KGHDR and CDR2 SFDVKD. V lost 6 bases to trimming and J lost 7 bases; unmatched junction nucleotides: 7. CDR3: CATSSSGQGNIQYF. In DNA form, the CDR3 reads TGTGCCACCAGTTCGTCTGGACAGGGCAACATTCAGTACTTC.

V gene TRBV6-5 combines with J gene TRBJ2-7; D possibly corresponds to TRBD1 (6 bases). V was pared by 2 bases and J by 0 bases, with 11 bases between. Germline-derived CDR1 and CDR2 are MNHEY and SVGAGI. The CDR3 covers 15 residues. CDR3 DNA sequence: TGTGCCAGCAGTTACGGCGCAGGGGTCTCCTACGAGCAGTACTTC. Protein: CASSYGAGVSYEQYF.